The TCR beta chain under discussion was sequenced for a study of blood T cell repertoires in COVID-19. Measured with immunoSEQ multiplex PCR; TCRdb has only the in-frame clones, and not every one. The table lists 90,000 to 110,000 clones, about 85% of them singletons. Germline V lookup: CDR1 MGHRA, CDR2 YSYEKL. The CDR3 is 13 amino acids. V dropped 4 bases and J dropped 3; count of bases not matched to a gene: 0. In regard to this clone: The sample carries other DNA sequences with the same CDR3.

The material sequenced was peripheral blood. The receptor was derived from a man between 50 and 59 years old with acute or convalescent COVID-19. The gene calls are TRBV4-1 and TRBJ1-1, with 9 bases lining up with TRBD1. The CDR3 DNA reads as TGCGCCAGCAGCCGGACAGGGGACACTGAAGCTTTCTTT. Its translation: CASSRTGDTEAFF.